Below are 10 T cell receptor beta chains sequenced from a single sample in a study of shared clonotypes between healthy human individuals. Data came from immunoSEQ multiplex PCR; TCRdb stores just in-frame clones and leaves some out. The profile covers roughly 2,500,000 clones, with roughly 93% appearing a single time and roughly 0.36% taken by the ten largest. The sample consisted of naive CD4+ T cells from PBMCs. Subset given: CD45RA+ positively selected. Every receptor here comes from a man aged 18 to 35 in good health. Some clones in this sample may be carry-over from other donors' samples.

The rearrangement joins TRBV5-1 to TRBJ2-5; no clear D. Germline V gives CDR1 SGHRS, CDR2 YFSETQ. Deletions cut 3 bases from V and 4 bases from J, with 13 bases between. The CDR3 contains 14 residues. CDR3 region: CASSYGRKGETQYF. The CDR3 bases are TGCGCCAGCAGCTACGGCAGAAAAGGAGAGACCCAGTACTTC.

CDR3 sequence: CASSFGGAQSYNEQFF. Written as DNA, the CDR3 is TGTGCCAGCAGTTTTGGGGGGGCACAATCCTACAATGAGCAGTTCTTC. V gene TRBV28 combines with J gene TRBJ2-1; D perhaps matches TRBD2 (7 bases). Trimming took 3 bases from V and 1 from J, leaving 13 bases between them. In germline, CDR1 is MDHEN, CDR2 SYDVKM. CDR3 length: 16 residues.

The chain couples TRBV4-2 to TRBJ2-7; TRBD2 might be the D (5 bases). CDR1 and CDR2 (germline): LGHNA, YNFKEQ. The V end was cut by 1 base, the J end by 2 bases, with 15 bases between. This CDR3 is 16 amino acids long. The chain's CDR3 is CASSQGQRSGTYEQYF. In DNA form, the CDR3 reads TGTGCCAGCAGCCAAGGGCAGCGCTCGGGAACCTACGAGCAGTACTTC.

The genes are TRBV11-2 and TRBJ2-1; unclear D gene. The CDR3 extends over 11 amino acids. V was shortened by 4 bases and J by 7 bases, with 5 bases between the two germline ends. Germline CDR1 and CDR2: SGHAT and FQNNGV. The CDR3: CASSSPNEQFF. The DNA of the CDR3 is TGTGCCAGCAGCTCTCCGAATGAGCAGTTCTTC.

In this sample, this clone turned up once. V usage is TRBV5-1 and J usage is TRBJ1-2, with a weak D call TRBD1 (5 bases). The CDR3 has 15 amino acids. Germline V gene sequence: CDR1 SGHRS, CDR2 YFSETQ. V was clipped by 2 bases and J by 0 bases, with 11 bases between them. This chain's CDR3 is CASSFTGPANYGYTF. As DNA, the CDR3 is TGCGCCAGCAGCTTTACAGGTCCAGCTAACTATGGCTACACCTTC.

The J gene is TRBJ2-5, the V gene TRBV5-1; TRBD2 aligns across 8 bases. The junction had 9 bases not matched to a gene; V was cut back by 4 bases and J by 4 bases. The CDR3 spans 15 residues. Per germline, CDR1 SGHRS and CDR2 YFSETQ. The CDR3 spells CASSPGLVVLETQYF. DNA for the CDR3: TGCGCCAGCAGCCCGGGACTAGTCGTTTTAGAGACCCAGTACTTC.

The chain combines TRBV30 with TRBJ2-5; perhaps D is TRBD1 or TRBD2 (5 bases each). Trimming pared 3 bases from V and 4 bases from J, leaving 12 bases between. Germline CDR1 and CDR2: GTSNPN and SVGIG (reference sequence). This CDR3 contains 13 residues. The CDR3 here is CAWRPKGRETQYF. The DNA of the CDR3 is TGTGCCTGGAGACCGAAGGGGAGAGAGACCCAGTACTTC.

On this clone: The same CDR3 also results from other DNA sequences found in this sample. The chain uses TRBV28 and TRBJ1-2; no clear D gene. V was trimmed by 6 bases and J by 5 bases, leaving 7 bases between them. The CDR3 consists of 11 residues. Germline lookup yields CDR1 MDHEN and CDR2 SYDVKM. The CDR3 DNA reads TGTGCCAGCAGCCCGGGGTATGGCTACACCTTC. Its protein product is CASSPGYGYTF.

The V call is TRBV7-2, the J call TRBJ1-5; the D is unclear. Trimming left V 5 bases short and J 1 base short, with 9 bases between. From germline, CDR1 is SGHTA and CDR2 FQGNSA. CDR3 size: 14 residues. Here the CDR3 reads CASSLYRSNQPQHF. The CDR3 DNA reads TGTGCCAGCAGCCTATACAGAAGCAATCAGCCCCAGCATTTT.

V is TRBV28 and J is TRBJ2-3; perhaps TRBD2 as D (6 bases). Germline V lookup: CDR1 MDHEN, CDR2 SYDVKM. There are 14 residues in the CDR3. The V end was cut by 1 base, the J end by 6 bases, with 11 bases between. CDR3: CASSLSGSRDTQYF. CDR3 in DNA: TGTGCCAGCAGTTTATCCGGGAGTAGGGATACGCAGTATTTT.